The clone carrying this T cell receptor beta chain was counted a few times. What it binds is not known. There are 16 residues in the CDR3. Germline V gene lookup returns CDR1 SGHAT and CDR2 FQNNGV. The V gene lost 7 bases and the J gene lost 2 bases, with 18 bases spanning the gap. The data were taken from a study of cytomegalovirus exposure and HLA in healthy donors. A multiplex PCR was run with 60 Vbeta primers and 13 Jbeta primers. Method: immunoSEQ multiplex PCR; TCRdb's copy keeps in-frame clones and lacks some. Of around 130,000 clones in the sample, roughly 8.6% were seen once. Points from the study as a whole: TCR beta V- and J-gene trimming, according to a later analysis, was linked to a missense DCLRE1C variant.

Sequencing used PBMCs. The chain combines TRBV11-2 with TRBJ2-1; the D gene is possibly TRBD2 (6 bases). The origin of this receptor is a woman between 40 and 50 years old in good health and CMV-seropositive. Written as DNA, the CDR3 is TGTGCCAGCAAGGTTCGAGAGGGGACTGCCTACAATGAGCAGTTCTTC. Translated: CASKVREGTAYNEQFF.